This T cell receptor beta chain is drawn from a study of Ad26.COV2.S vaccination and SARS-CoV-2 variants. Background on the study: Administration of Ad26.COV2.S was intramuscular, either once or twice 56 days apart. The study, taken as a whole, reports: People who got the vaccine had more spike-specific TCR breadth than people who got placebo.

As concerns this clone: Its antigen is not known.

Here immunoSEQ multiplex PCR was the method, and the copy in TCRdb shows in-frame clones only, minus some. The sample has about 680,000 clones, roughly 90% seen once. Germline CDR1 reads SGDLS; CDR2 reads YYNGEE. V shed 0 bases and J shed 3 bases, with 10 bases lying between them. This CDR3 has 15 residues. Treatment noted: around 19 received Ad26.COV2.S at low or high dose, single or two shots; several received placebo; per-sample allocation not given. Samples analyzed were those drawn on day 63 after the first vaccine or placebo injection. An adult donor aged 18-55 years was enrolled in Boston. This TCR came from a person aged 18 to 59 who received the Ad26.COV2.S COVID-19 vaccine or a placebo. V is TRBV9 and J is TRBJ1-5; no reliable D call. Sequencing was performed on peripheral blood, taken in a trial of Ad26.COV2.S vaccine versus placebo. The CDR3 spells CASSVGGGPNQPQHF. For the CDR3, the DNA is TGTGCCAGCAGCGTAGGGGGTGGTCCCAATCAGCCCCAGCATTTT.